This record concerns one TCR beta chain sequence. TCRdb's copy holds only in-frame clones and misses some; the assay was immunoSEQ multiplex PCR. The data show tens of thousands of clones, with 80% to 95% seen just once and less than 3% held by the top ten. The sample comes from a study of T cell changes during pregnancy in multiple sclerosis. J lost 3 bases, V lost 7 bases, and 9 bases had no gene match. CDR3 length: 14 amino acids. CDR1 SGHAT and CDR2 FQDESV come from the germline V gene (reference sequence). This rearrangement joins TRBV11-1 to TRBJ2-7; 7 bases match TRBD1. The sequenced sample was peripheral blood, obtained in the second trimester of pregnancy. The receptor was isolated from a female donor in good health, enrolled as a control in a pregnancy study. The CDR3 DNA follows: TGTGCCAGCACCTCGAGACAGGGCATCTACGAGCAGTACTTC. Amino acids: CASTSRQGIYEQYF.